This TCR beta chain came from a study of OX40 agonist ivuxolimab in advanced cancers. With regard to this clone: At one end, the junction sequence differs from germline, possibly due to a read error.

Profiling relied on immunoSEQ multiplex PCR, and the TCRdb table lists in-frame clones only, not all of them. The sample records 40,000 or so clones, around four fifths being singletons. The CDR3 runs to 15 residues. Germline assignment: CDR1 SSHAT and CDR2 FNYEAQ (reference sequence). The sample here was CD4+ or CD8+ T cells sorted from blood, taken in a trial of the OX40 agonist ivuxolimab. This TCR derives from an adult with an advanced solid tumor such as melanoma, head and neck, liver or kidney cancer. The rearrangement links TRBV7-7 to TRBJ2-5, with a tentative D call TRBD1 (6 bases). The CDR3 DNA reads TGTGCTAGCAGCCAGGACAGAAGAACGTCAGAGACCCAGTACTTC. Its protein product is CASSQDRRTSETQYF.